What follows describes a single TCR beta chain. Its antigen remains unidentified. Base qualities are not recorded, but no much larger clone differs from it by a single base. TCRbeta CDR3 regions were amplified from genomic DNA by means of the immunoSEQ Assay, a bias-controlled multiplex PCR. On the study's bioinformatics: Within the assay, amplification of reference gene primers was used to estimate how many nucleated cells each sample contained. Sequence reads were collapsed and filtered to measure the absolute abundance of every unique TCRbeta CDR3 rearrangement. For each sample, productive Simpson clonality was calculated as the square root of Simpson's diversity index over productive rearrangements. Held by TCRdb, this immuneACCESS table contains in-frame sequences only and omits some clones. Under half of the omission traces to an unresolved V gene where checked; the cause of the rest is unknown. V and J calls plus clone size are reproduced from that table; the DNA served to infer D and trimming. For this sample the table gives under 250,000 clones, of which 75% to 85% were detected only once. Together, the top ten hold around 5.2% of the sample.

These data belong to a study of blood T cell repertoires in COVID-19 (TCRdb year 2020). About the investigation overall: Samples from collaborators originated in the United States, Italy and Spain and spanned both the acute and convalescent phases of COVID-19. The material from the prospective study consisted of cDNA or gDNA derived from T cells, B-cell-depleted T cells, or PBMCs. Subjects who had been exposed to COVID-19, were actively infected with it, or had recovered from it provided the deeply sampled blood TCRbeta repertoires that made up the dataset. The repertoires were made available in a free public database intended to serve as a resource for research on the immune response to SARS-CoV-2. The samples were drawn from the first 160 participants of the ongoing ImmuneRACE study and from 950 to 1,500 subjects provided by 6 global collaborators. Nearly every sample came with metadata listing a de-identified subject ID, COVID-19 status, age in years and sex. HLA class I and class II types, where available, came from metadata supplied by the sample provider rather than from assay-based typing. Results and caveats for the whole study, not just this receptor: The quantity of clinical and demographic metadata differed by source and by participant and was supplied without curation.

The CDR3 covers 14 residues, taking in both the cysteine and the phenylalanine. The read is trimmed to its CDR3 DNA, 42 bases read in frame from base 1. The germline V gene encodes CDR1 MGHRA and CDR2 YSYEKL. Cut back by 1 base and 4 bases, the V and J ends lie 10 bases apart. Each collaborating institution followed its own protocols to collect whole blood in K2EDTA tubes. Collaborator samples were shipped for TCRbeta analysis as frozen whole blood, isolated PBMCs, or DNA extracted from either sample type. The sequence was collected from a human donor in a cohort sampled during active COVID-19. Here the chain combines TRBV4-1 and TRBJ1-2, and perhaps TRBD1 as D gene, on 6 matching bases. Sequencing was carried out using peripheral blood. The nucleotide sequence is given as TGCGCCAGCAGCCAAGTGGTAGGGGGCTATGGCTACACCTTC. Its protein is CASSQVVGGYGYTF.